This T cell receptor (beta chain) was sequenced for a study of blood T cell repertoires in COVID-19. The CDR3 has 16 residues. After removal of 4 bases from V and 0 bases from J, the junction contained 5 bases not matched to a gene. In germline, CDR1 is SGHTA, CDR2 FQGNSA. The method was immunoSEQ multiplex PCR; TCRdb's version includes in-frame clones alone and lacks a portion of them. The repertoire has about 150,000 clones, roughly nine tenths of them found once; the top ten carry roughly 15%. This TCR was recovered from a woman between 35 and 50 years old with acute or convalescent COVID-19. Material for sequencing was peripheral blood. V and J are TRBV7-2 and TRBJ2-3; 9 bases line up with TRBD2. CDR3 amino acids: CASSSSLAGSTDTQYF. CDR3 DNA sequence: TGTGCCAGCAGCTCTAGTCTAGCGGGAAGCACAGATACGCAGTATTTT.